Listed below are T cell receptor beta chains from one sample, sequenced in a study of blood T cell repertoires in COVID-19. The data were produced by immunoSEQ multiplex PCR, yet TCRdb's version contains in-frame clones alone and is incomplete. The data contain 200,000 to 300,000 clones, around 86% of them singletons. The sequenced sample consisted of peripheral blood. These receptors were obtained from a woman aged 40 to 49 who had recovered from COVID-19. Both conserved end residues are part of each CDR3. A D gene is named only where the DNA matches it firmly. Only part of the rows carry a size: once, few, many, or a class if the clone is expanded.

TRBJ2-5 | TRBV20-1 | NA | NA | CSAGRETQYF
TRBJ2-3 | TRBV5-4 | NA | NA | CASSLDSGFTDTQYF
TRBJ2-5 | TRBV2 | NA | NA | CASSEPTGGQETQYF
TRBJ2-7 | TRBV19 | few | TRBD1 | CASSILDRGYEQYF
TRBJ1-2 | TRBV6-5 | NA | TRBD1 | CASRLNRGRYGYTF
TRBJ1-2 | TRBV6-6 | once | NA | CASSYGAGGGYTF
TRBJ2-7 | TRBV20-1 | NA | NA | CSASGGDGTYEQYF
TRBJ1-1 | TRBV5-6 | NA | NA | CASSLSGRGEPNTEAFF
TRBJ1-2 | TRBV6-5 | NA | TRBD1 | CASSGTGGRYGYTF
TRBJ2-7 | TRBV14 | NA | NA | CASSQWTVYEQYF
TRBJ1-2 | TRBV5-1 | once | NA | CASSRDSNYGYTF
TRBJ2-7 | TRBV7-7 | NA | NA | CASSLDLGQGHEQYF
TRBJ2-7 | TRBV5-1 | NA | TRBD2 | CASSSNRGLAVSYEQYF
TRBJ1-5 | TRBV6-1 | NA | NA | CASSDSRQLINQPQHF
TRBJ2-7 | TRBV19 | NA | TRBD1 | CASSAGGRSYEQYF
TRBJ1-5 | TRBV21-1 | NA | NA | CASSKQRGGDSRFNQPQHF
TRBJ2-7 | TRBV6-5 | once | TRBD2 | CASSYSGLGSYEQYF
TRBJ2-7 | TRBV5-6 | NA | NA | CASSRQGIPYEQYF
TRBJ2-7 | TRBV6-4 | NA | TRBD2 | CASRGRLAGGAYEQYF
TRBJ1-2 | TRBV5-1 | NA | TRBD1 | CASSLGPWTGSTGYTF
TRBJ2-1 | TRBV14 | NA | NA | CASSHGAGFGSYNEQFF
TRBJ2-3 | TRBV4-1 | NA | NA | CASSHCIGGPSTDTQYF
TRBJ2-2 | TRBV10-3 | few | NA | CAISGRTTTNTGELFF
TRBJ2-3 | TRBV4-3 | once | NA | CASSQLGGDSTQYF
TRBJ1-2 | TRBV12-5 | NA | NA | CASGLVHRVYGYTF
TRBJ1-2 | TRBV30 | NA | NA | CAWSRVSGDGYTF
TRBJ1-1 | TRBV30 | NA | NA | CAWSYYFEGNTEAFF
TRBJ1-4 | TRBV10-3 | NA | NA | CAISATVGATNEKLFF